This is a list of T cell receptor beta chains from one sample in a study of CD8 T cells in ankylosing spondylitis. TCRdb recomputed calls from the 5' RACE reads with MiXCR, one row per CDR3 protein. Found here are approximately 140,000 distinct CDR3 sequences, roughly 8.3% of them singletons; the top ten hold roughly 8%. The sample was synovial fluid, either unsorted or a sorted T cell fraction (not recorded which). Every receptor here comes from a male donor with ankylosing spondylitis. CDR3s include the opening cysteine and the closing phenylalanine or tryptophan. The D gene is left open where the match is weak. Clone size is shown for a subset of rows, as once, few, many or a class of expanded clone.

j_gene,v_gene,abundance,d_gene,CDR3nt,CDR3aa
TRBJ2-2,TRBV5-6,many,-,TGTGCCAGCAGCTTGGGGCAGAACACCGGGGAGCTGTTTTTT,CASSLGQNTGELFF
TRBJ2-3,TRBV29-1,many,-,TGCAGCGTTGGGGAACGGGGCAGCACAGATACGCAGTATTTT,CSVGERGSTDTQYF
TRBJ2-1,TRBV12-3/TRBV12-4,-,-,TGTGCCAGCAGTCCTAGTCAATACAATGAGCAGTTCTTC,CASSPSQYNEQFF
TRBJ1-1,TRBV5-6,-,-,TGTGCCAGCAGCTACCCAGGGCCGAGTGGGGCTGAAGCTTTCTTT,CASSYPGPSGAEAFF
TRBJ2-5,TRBV7-9,few,-,TGTGCCAGCAGCTTAGGGCGAGCGGGGATTCCCAGGGGAGAGACCCAGTACTTC,CASSLGRAGIPRGETQYF
TRBJ2-1,TRBV27,many,TRBD1,TGTGCCAGCAGTTACCAGGGGGAACTATCCTACAATGAGCAGTTCTTC,CASSYQGELSYNEQFF
TRBJ1-1,TRBV6-6,-,-,TGTGCCAGCAGTTACAGGGAAACTGAAGCTTTCTTT,CASSYRETEAFF
TRBJ1-1,TRBV20-1,few,-,TGCAGTGCTTTGAGGGGATGGGGCACTGAAGCTTTCTTT,CSALRGWGTEAFF
TRBJ2-7,TRBV5-6,-,-,TGTGCCAGCAGCTTGGTTTCGGTTTGGGAGCAGTACTTC,CASSLVSVWEQYF
TRBJ2-5,TRBV18,many,-,TGTGCCAGCTCACTCACTAGGGCAGAGACCCAGTACTTC,CASSLTRAETQYF
TRBJ2-7,TRBV20-1,many,TRBD1,TGCAGTGGCAGGGGACAGGGACGAGACGAGCAGTACTTC,CSGRGQGRDEQYF
TRBJ2-7,TRBV11-2,few,-,TGTGCCAGCAGCATCCTTCCCCACGAGCAGTACTTC,CASSILPHEQYF
TRBJ1-1,TRBV7-9,many,-,TGTGCCAGCAGCTTAGGCGCGGGTTCGGTGAACACTGAAGCTTTCTTT,CASSLGAGSVNTEAFF
TRBJ2-3,TRBV7-9,many,-,TGTGCCAGCAGCTTATACGCCCGGGGGACCGTCACAGATACGCAGTATTTT,CASSLYARGTVTDTQYF
TRBJ2-1,TRBV10-2,-,TRBD2,TGCGCCAGCGGGGGAGCTAGCGGGAGGCGTAATGAGCAGTTCTTC,CASGGASGRRNEQFF
TRBJ1-4,TRBV10-3,many,-,TGTGCCGTAAGGGAGGCAGGGAATGAAAAACTGTTTTTT,CAVREAGNEKLFF
TRBJ2-7,TRBV20-1,many,-,TGCAGTGCTAACCCGACGGGGCGCACCTACGAGCAGTACTTC,CSANPTGRTYEQYF
TRBJ2-5,TRBV30,-,TRBD2,TGTGCCTGGAGTAGGGAAGCGGGGGGGTACCAAGAGACCCAGTACTTC,CAWSREAGGYQETQYF
TRBJ1-1,TRBV6-1,-,-,TGTGCCAGCACCCGGGTAGGGGGTGAAGCTTTCTTT,CASTRVGGEAFF
TRBJ2-2,TRBV7-2,few,-,TGTGCCAGCAGCTGGGAGGCCGGGGAGCTGTTTTTT,CASSWEAGELFF
TRBJ1-1,TRBV5-1,many,-,TGCGCCAGCAGTCGAGACGATACGGAGGCTTTCTTT,CASSRDDTEAFF
TRBJ1-1,TRBV27,many,-,TGTGCCAGCAGTGGACGGTGGAAAGCTTTCTTT,CASSGRWKAFF
TRBJ1-1,TRBV24-1,many,-,TGTGCCACCAGTGATTCTACAAAGGTGAACACTGAAGCTTTCTTT,CATSDSTKVNTEAFF
TRBJ1-2,TRBV20-1,many,-,TGCAGTGCTACATCGACAGAGACTAACTATGGCTACACCTTC,CSATSTETNYGYTF
TRBJ2-7,TRBV28,-,TRBD1,TGTGCCAGCAGTACATGGACAGGGATTTTGTCCTCCTACGAGCAGTACTTC,CASSTWTGILSSYEQYF
TRBJ2-7,TRBV7-8,many,-,TGTGCCAGCAGCTACAGGGTCCACGAGCAGTACTTC,CASSYRVHEQYF
TRBJ2-7,TRBV6-1,-,TRBD1,TGTGCCAGCAGCCTCGGACAGGGCCACTACGAGCAGTACTTC,CASSLGQGHYEQYF
TRBJ2-7,TRBV27,many,-,TGTGCCAGCTCTTCCGGGACATGGAGCCACGAGCAGTACTTC,CASSSGTWSHEQYF
TRBJ2-1,TRBV28,many,TRBD2,TGTGCCAGCAGTTTCCCCCCTGGCGGGAGCTCCTACAATGAGCAGTTCTTC,CASSFPPGGSSYNEQFF
TRBJ1-6,TRBV5-1,many,-,TGCGCCAGCAGCTTTCAGACACGGAATTCACCCCTCCACTTT,CASSFQTRNSPLHF
TRBJ2-1,TRBV7-9,few,-,TGTGCCAGCAGCCCCCGGATCGGGAGTTTCAGATACAATGAGCAGTTCTTC,CASSPRIGSFRYNEQFF
TRBJ1-2,TRBV4-3,many,-,TGCGCCAGCAGCCAGGCCCCGACAAACTATGGCTACACCTTC,CASSQAPTNYGYTF
TRBJ2-3,TRBV7-3,many,TRBD2,TGTGCCAGCAGCTCCCCGGGACTAGCGGGGGGGCCCTCCAGCGTAGATACGCAGTATTTT,CASSSPGLAGGPSSVDTQYF
TRBJ1-6,TRBV7-2,many,-,TGTGCCAGCAGCTTACCGCACATTGGGTCACCCCTCCACTTT,CASSLPHIGSPLHF
TRBJ2-3,TRBV9,many,TRBD2,TGTGCCAGCAGCCTAGGAGGGGCTAGCGGGCTTAGCACAGATACGCAGTATTTT,CASSLGGASGLSTDTQYF
TRBJ2-3,TRBV27,few,TRBD2,TGTGCCAGCAGTTTATACGGGAGGGGAGGCACAGATACGCAGTATTTT,CASSLYGRGGTDTQYF
TRBJ2-2,TRBV20-1,many,-,TGCAGTGCTAGGAAGATAGTCGGGGCAAGGGAGCTGTTTTTT,CSARKIVGARELFF
TRBJ1-1,TRBV10-3,many,-,TGTGCCATCAGTGAGCGGGGGGTGGAAGCTTTCTTT,CAISERGVEAFF
TRBJ2-5,TRBV7-9,many,TRBD1,TGTGCCAGCAGCTCAACAGGGGCCGGGGAGACCCAGTACTTC,CASSSTGAGETQYF
TRBJ2-1,TRBV11-1,few,-,TGTGCCAGCAGCATAGGGGGTTCCTACAATGAGCAGTTCTTC,CASSIGGSYNEQFF
TRBJ1-5,TRBV5-5,few,-,TGTGCCAGCAGCTTGGATAACAATAGGGGTTTGACCCAGCATTTT,CASSLDNNRGLTQHF
TRBJ2-1,TRBV15,many,-,TGTGCCACCAGCAGAGATTGGCGGGCATATAGGGATGAGCAGTTCTTC,CATSRDWRAYRDEQFF
TRBJ2-5,TRBV20-1,-,TRBD2,TGCAGTGCAACGGGACTAGCGGGAGGTTCTCCCAAGACCCAGTACTTC,CSATGLAGGSPKTQYF
TRBJ2-7,TRBV4-2,few,TRBD2,TGTGCCAGCAGCCAAGTTGCTAGCGGGGCTTACGAGCAGTACTTC,CASSQVASGAYEQYF
TRBJ2-1,TRBV20-1,-,-,TGCAGTGCTAGATGGGGGGCGGTCTACAATGAGCAGTTCTTC,CSARWGAVYNEQFF
TRBJ1-5,TRBV10-3,many,TRBD1,TGTGCCATCAGTGAGGACCGGGACAGGGGAAAGCCCCAGCATTTT,CAISEDRDRGKPQHF
TRBJ2-1,TRBV4-3,-,-,TGCGCCAGCAGCCAACCAGGGGAAAGCGAGCAGTTCTTC,CASSQPGESEQFF
TRBJ2-3,TRBV19,-,-,TGTGCCAGTAGTATAGACCTGGAAAGAGTGGATACGCAGTATTTT,CASSIDLERVDTQYF
TRBJ2-7,TRBV12-3/TRBV12-4,few,-,TGTGCCAGCAGTTCCACCCAGGGGACAAGCTACGAGCAGTACTTC,CASSSTQGTSYEQYF
TRBJ1-2,TRBV29-1,few,-,TGCAGCGTTGAAGTGCCAGGGGTCTATGGCTACACCTTC,CSVEVPGVYGYTF
TRBJ2-5,TRBV2,-,-,TGTGCCAGCAGTGTGGGGGTTTCCGGAGAGACCCAGTACTTC,CASSVGVSGETQYF
TRBJ2-1,TRBV6-2/TRBV6-3,few,TRBD2,TGTGCCAGCAGCCTCAGCGGGGGGGCAGTGAATGAGCAGTTCTTC,CASSLSGGAVNEQFF
TRBJ1-2,TRBV5-1,many,TRBD1,TGCGCCAGCAGCTTCGCGACAGGGAAAAACTATGGCTACACCTTC,CASSFATGKNYGYTF
TRBJ2-1,TRBV20-1,many,-,TGCAGTGCGCGCAAGTGGGGGCAGGGTTACAATGAGCAGTTCTTC,CSARKWGQGYNEQFF
TRBJ2-7,TRBV5-5,-,-,TGTGCCAGCAGCTTGGCAGTTTCCTACGAGCAGTACTTC,CASSLAVSYEQYF
TRBJ2-5,TRBV4-3,many,TRBD1,TGCGCCAGCAGCCTAGGGACAGGGACAGCAGAGACCCAGTACTTC,CASSLGTGTAETQYF
TRBJ2-2,TRBV5-5,-,-,TGTGCCAGCAGCTTGGAGCAGTACACCGGGGAGCTGTTTTTT,CASSLEQYTGELFF
TRBJ1-2,TRBV19,few,-,TGTGCCAGTAGTATGAGCAGCCAATATGGCTACACCTTC,CASSMSSQYGYTF
TRBJ1-1,TRBV28,many,-,TGTGCCAGCAGTTTTGCGGGGACTGAAGCTTTCTTT,CASSFAGTEAFF
TRBJ2-1,TRBV5-1,-,-,TGCGCCAGCAGCTTGGGGGAGACAGATTACAATGAGCAGTTCTTC,CASSLGETDYNEQFF